This entry lists 2 T cell receptor beta chains sequenced from one sample in a study of blood T cell repertoires in COVID-19. Repertoires were generated with immunoSEQ multiplex PCR, while TCRdb's copy carries only in-frame clones and drops some. The sample carries about 200,000 clones, around nine tenths recorded once. The sequencing input was peripheral blood. Receptor source: a man aged 18 to 35 with active or convalescent COVID-19.

This chain links TRBV5-4 with TRBJ2-7; 11 nucleotides align to TRBD1. The CDR3 covers 14 residues. Trimming removed 6 bases from V and 4 bases from J; junction bases left unmatched: 6. The germline CDR1 and CDR2 sequences are SGHNT and YYREEE (reference sequence). This chain's CDR3 is CASTQDRGLYEQYF. CDR3 bases: TGTGCCAGCACCCAGGACAGGGGGCTTTACGAGCAGTACTTC.

CDR3: CASRTGTGPWGYTF. As DNA, the CDR3 is TGTGCCAGCAGGACCGGGACAGGACCCTGGGGCTACACCTTC. V usage is TRBV2 and J usage is TRBJ1-2; 8 bases fit TRBD1. Germline CDR1 is SNHLY and CDR2 is FYNNEI. After removal of 6 bases from V and 8 bases from J, the junction contained 11 bases not matched to a gene. CDR3 length equals 14 residues.